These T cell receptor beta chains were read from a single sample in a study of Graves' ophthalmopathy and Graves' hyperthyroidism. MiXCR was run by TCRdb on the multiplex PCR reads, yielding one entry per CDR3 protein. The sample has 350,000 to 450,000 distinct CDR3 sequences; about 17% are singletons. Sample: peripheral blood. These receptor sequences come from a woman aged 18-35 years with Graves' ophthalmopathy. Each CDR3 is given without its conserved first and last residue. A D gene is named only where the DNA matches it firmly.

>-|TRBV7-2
ASSTLLEADQPQH
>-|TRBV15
ATSRETGTGGNTIY
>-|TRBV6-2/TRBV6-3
ASSYSTYWTHSSYEQY
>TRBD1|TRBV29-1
SVVTDRVNTEAF
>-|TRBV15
ATSNRDVQYGYT
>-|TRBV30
AWRPDMYEQY
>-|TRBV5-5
ASSSAEGRGHYGYT
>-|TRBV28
ASSPGVPRPRRVDYGYT
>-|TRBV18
ASSPGRTSNQPQH
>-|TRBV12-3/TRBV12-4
ASRPYRDTEAF
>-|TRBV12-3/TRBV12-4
ASSFSGTRGDEQY
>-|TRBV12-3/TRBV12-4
ASSVGLGNTEAF
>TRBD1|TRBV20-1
SASPTTGLNTEAF
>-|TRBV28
ASSLPLVGYT
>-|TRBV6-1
ASSQLRGGSSGYT
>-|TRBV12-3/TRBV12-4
ASSLGSRTEAF
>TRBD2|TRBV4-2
ASSQGTSGRETQY
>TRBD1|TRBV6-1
ASSEGTGGPDTQY
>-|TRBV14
ASSQAGIRDEQY
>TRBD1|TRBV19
ASSPDRVLHEQY
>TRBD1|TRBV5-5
ASSSGILTGGRETQY
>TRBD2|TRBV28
ASSSGTSETQY
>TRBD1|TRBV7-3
ASSLSSIRTGGGYT
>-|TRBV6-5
ASSYSSRGVSPLH